This T cell receptor beta chain came from a study of blood T cells in healthy people across ages. Together with a sample-barcoded 5' primer, a J-beta primer mix was included in a second PCR lasting roughly 6 to 12 cycles. From the 5' RACE reads, TCRdb called clonotypes with MiXCR, one entry per CDR3 protein. The profile shows about 1.6 million distinct CDR3 sequences, about 35% of them singletons. Germline V gene data show CDR1 as DFQATT and CDR2 as SNEGSKA (reference sequence). The CDR3 consists of 16 residues. V lost 0 bases and J lost 1; bases outside the gene matches: 6. The rearrangement uses TRBV20-1 and TRBJ2-3; 8 bases map to TRBD2. The TCR originated in a woman aged 25-40 years in good health. The specimen sequenced was blood. The CDR3 here is CSARDREGTGTDTQYF. CDR3 nucleotide sequence: TGCAGTGCTAGAGATCGGGAGGGGACTGGCACAGATACGCAGTATTTT.